This T cell receptor (beta chain) appears in the sequencing data of a study of shared clonotypes between healthy human individuals. CDR1 and CDR2 (germline): MDHEN, SYDVKM. This CDR3 comprises 11 residues. V lost 5 bases and J lost 5, with 6 bases in between. All donors were Caucasian adults living in Nashville, Tennessee. Negatively enriched CD4+ T cells were divided by CD45RA into naive and memory. The table lists this clone with a few counts. Its target is unknown. Regarding the study as a whole: Of the naive CD4 clonotypes, 4% to 5% were shared across a few donors.

Authors' processing steps: ImmunoSEQ output lacked quality scores and full-length reads, limiting matched filtering. TCRdb's copy holds only in-frame clones and misses some; the assay was immunoSEQ multiplex PCR. The DNA gave D and trimming, while V, J and clone size come from that table. Here the sample spans about 960,000 clones, 76% being singletons. The V and J genes are TRBV28 and TRBJ1-1; D call uncertain. The sequencing input was memory CD4+ T cells sorted from blood. Subset here: CD45RA-negative fraction. The source is a young man in good health. The CDR3 loop is CASSTKTEAFF. The CDR3 DNA reads TGTGCCAGCAGTACGAAGACTGAAGCTTTCTTT.